This T cell receptor (beta chain) originates from a study of T cells after yellow fever vaccination. Overall study findings and caveats: Abundant clonotypes from the bulk population could contaminate FACS-sorted repertoires.

Template-switching 5'RACE yielded the TCR cDNA; a universal primer site and UMIs were added in the process. From the 5' RACE reads, TCRdb called clonotypes with MiXCR, one entry per CDR3 protein. The table lists hundreds of thousands of distinct CDR3 sequences, less than 15% of them singletons. The CDR3 contains 13 residues. Germline-derived CDR1 and CDR2 are SQVTM and ANQGSEA. V was shortened by 2 bases and J by 7 bases, with 11 bases between the two germline ends. This clonotype came up a few times. Its specificity is not known. This clonotype originated in a young man who received the YFV17D yellow fever vaccine. The gene calls are TRBV29-1 and TRBJ2-2, with a weak D call TRBD2 (7 bases). The specimen was PBMCs, collected on the day of the yellow fever booster vaccination. The CDR3 DNA sequence: TGCAGCGTTGAAATGGGGGGGCGCGGGGAGCTGTTTTTT. Its translation is CSVEMGGRGELFF.